The 11 T cell receptor beta chains in this list originate from one sample, sequenced in a study of shared clonotypes between healthy human individuals. Some clones are missing from TCRdb's copy, which holds only in-frame ones; the method was immunoSEQ multiplex PCR. In the table there are roughly 700,000 clones, about nine tenths of which are singletons. The specimen was memory CD8+ T cells from PBMCs. Subset reported: CD45RO+ cells pooled with CCR7-negative TemRA cells. The receptors were sampled from a young man in good health. Some clones in this sample may be carry-over from other donors' samples.

This chain uses TRBV13 with TRBJ2-2; no firm D call. This CDR3 contains 14 residues. The germline CDR1 and CDR2 sequences are PRHDT and FYEKMQ (reference sequence). Trimming removed 5 bases from V and 1 base from J, with 8 bases in between. The CDR3 bases are TGTGCCAGCAGCCCCGGACGGAACACCGGGGAGCTGTTTTTT. Residues: CASSPGRNTGELFF.

CDR3 residues: CASSFLGSRSSYEQYF. In DNA form, the CDR3 reads TGTGCCAGCAGTTTTTTGGGGAGCCGAAGCTCCTACGAGCAGTACTTC. The chain recombines TRBV28 with TRBJ2-7, with a tentative D call TRBD2 (5 bases). The V end was cut by 3 bases, the J end by 0 bases, with 15 bases between. The CDR3 totals 16 residues. Germline loops: CDR1 MDHEN, CDR2 SYDVKM.

The table lists this clone with a count of one. CDR3 coding DNA: TGTGCCAGCAGTCCCTTACTCCCTGGGCAGTACTTC. Encoded protein: CASSPLLPGQYF. The chain couples TRBV28 to TRBJ2-7; D unresolved. The germline V and J ends were trimmed by 5 bases and 9 bases, with 14 bases remaining between them. This CDR3 has 12 amino acids. The germline CDR1 and CDR2 sequences are MDHEN and SYDVKM.

V is TRBV27 and J is TRBJ1-2; 8 nucleotides align to TRBD1. There are 16 residues in the CDR3. V lost 5 bases to trimming and J lost 3 bases; unmatched junction nucleotides: 11. In germline, CDR1 is MNHEY, CDR2 SMNVEV (reference sequence). As DNA, the CDR3 is TGTGCCAGCAGTCCGATAGGACAGGGTAGGGACTATGGCTACACCTTC. Its translation is CASSPIGQGRDYGYTF.

V gene TRBV29-1 combines with J gene TRBJ2-3, with 11 bases identical to TRBD2. V shed 6 bases, J shed 2 bases, and the junction held 7 bases outside the gene matches. The CDR3 has 15 residues. The V gene's germline CDR1 is SQVTM and CDR2 ANQGSEA. CDR3 in DNA: TGCAGCGTGCGCGAGACTAGCGGGACCACAGATACGCAGTATTTT. It yields the protein CSVRETSGTTDTQYF.

The chain links TRBV7-2 to TRBJ2-1, with D perhaps TRBD2 (6 bases). Germline V gene lookup returns CDR1 SGHTA and CDR2 FQGNSA. The V and J ends lost 5 bases and 8 bases respectively, with 31 bases between them. The CDR3 extends over 19 amino acids. CDR3: CASSLPGAGRDWDWDEQFF. CDR3 sequence (DNA): TGTGCCAGCAGCCTGCCCGGGGCGGGCCGGGACTGGGACTGGGATGAGCAGTTCTTC.

The J gene is TRBJ1-2, the V gene TRBV28; D perhaps matches TRBD1 (6 bases). This CDR3 region has 15 residues. V was trimmed by 1 base and J by 5 bases, leaving 14 bases between them. The germline gives CDR1 MDHEN, CDR2 SYDVKM. The CDR3 sequence is CASSLLQGTSYGYTF. The DNA for the CDR3 is TGTGCCAGCAGTTTATTACAGGGCACCTCGTATGGCTACACCTTC.

This chain connects TRBV2 to TRBJ2-1, with TRBD2 matching 8 bases. The germline V gene has CDR1 SNHLY and CDR2 FYNNEI. CDR3 length: 16 residues. After removal of 2 bases from V and 0 bases from J, the junction contained 3 bases not matched to a gene. CDR3 nucleotide sequence: TGTGCCAGCAGTGAACGGGGGGGAGGCTCCTACAATGAGCAGTTCTTC. Protein sequence: CASSERGGGSYNEQFF.

The V gene is TRBV5-1, the J gene TRBJ2-1; D may be TRBD1 or TRBD2 (6 bases each). The germline V and J ends were trimmed by 5 bases and 6 bases, with 21 bases remaining between them. Looked up from germline, CDR1 is SGHRS and CDR2 is YFSETQ. The CDR3 has 16 residues. CDR3 residues: CASRVSEGTWSNEQFF. CDR3 nucleotide sequence: TGCGCCAGCAGGGTATCGGAGGGGACATGGTCCAATGAGCAGTTCTTC.

As to this clone: Other nucleotide sequences in the sample specify the same CDR3. The chain is built from TRBV27 and TRBJ2-7; a weak D match, TRBD2 (6 bases). The V end was cut by 5 bases, the J end by 1 base, with 12 bases between. The CDR3 contains 14 residues. Germline assignment: CDR1 MNHEY and CDR2 SMNVEV (reference sequence). The DNA of the CDR3 is TGTGCCAGCAGTCCCTGGGGGGAATCCTACGAGCAGTACTTC. Translating it yields CASSPWGESYEQYF.

V is TRBV7-9 and J is TRBJ1-3; D gene ambiguous. This CDR3 is built from 17 residues. V was trimmed by 0 bases and J by 0 bases, leaving 12 bases between them. The germline CDR1 and CDR2 sequences are SEHNR and FQNEAQ (reference sequence). The CDR3 loop is CASSLASSFRSGNTIYF. The CDR3 DNA reads TGTGCCAGCAGCTTAGCGTCGAGCTTCCGCTCTGGAAACACCATATATTTT.